The entry below gives a single T cell receptor (beta chain) sequence along with its context. The sample belongs to a study of monozygotic twins with inflammatory bowel disease. The CDR3 extends over 13 amino acids. CDR1 SEHNR and CDR2 FQNEAQ come from the germline V gene (reference sequence). Through template switching, UMIs that included a 6-nucleotide sample barcode were added. From its re-call of the 5' RACE reads, TCRdb lists each CDR3 protein once, without DNA. The ten top clones account for 5.6%, within a sample of some 330,000 distinct CDR3 sequences. Whole blood supplied total RNA, and T cells were not sorted.

The sequenced sample was blood. This receptor was obtained from a human donor with ulcerative colitis or Crohn's disease, or a healthy co-twin of an affected twin (not recorded which). The chain joins TRBV7-9 to TRBJ1-2; TCRdb picks TRBD1, but there is no DNA to check that call. CDR3 sequence reads: CASSRAGIYGYTF.